This TCR beta chain was obtained from a study of T cell changes during pregnancy in multiple sclerosis. Germline lookup yields CDR1 MDHEN and CDR2 SYDVKM. V shed 5 bases and J shed 3 bases, with 14 bases lying between them. The CDR3 has 14 amino acids. The table came from immunoSEQ multiplex PCR; TCRdb's copy has only in-frame clones and leaves some out. The table has roughly 79,000 clones, 80% to 95% seen once. The rearrangement uses TRBV28 and TRBJ2-7, with a weak D call TRBD2 (6 bases). The sequenced sample was CD4+ T cells from peripheral blood mononuclear cells, obtained before pregnancy. The receptor was derived from a female donor with multiple sclerosis, enrolled in a pregnancy study. CDR3 sequence reads: CASSRGTVVYEQYF. CDR3 sequence (DNA): TGTGCCAGCAGTCGAGGGACTGTCGTCTACGAGCAGTACTTC. The variable domain in full, completed from reference TRBV28 and TRBJ2-7, reads DVKVTQSSRYLVKRTGEKVFLECVQDMDHENMFWYRQDPGLGLRLIYFSYDVKMKEKGDIPEGYSVSREKKERFSLILESASTNQTSMYLCASSRGTVVYEQYFGPGTRLTVT.